This T cell receptor beta chain was retrieved from a study of T-cell memory formation after mild COVID-19. The overall study: Among the donors, TCR clusters were largely specific to each donor. Whole-study findings and limits: Cross-reactive memory seemingly joined, as some responding clones were found in pre-infection memory. For contracting clones, CD4+ ones sat mainly in CM and EM, CD8+ in EMRA.

This clonotype was seen a few times. The antigen remains undetermined. V dropped 0 bases and J dropped 2 bases, with 9 bases sitting between them. Germline V gives CDR1 SGHRS, CDR2 YFSETQ. The CDR3 extends over 14 amino acids. Using constant-segment primers, 5'RACE produced TCR alpha and TCR beta cDNA libraries carrying sample barcodes and UMIs. TCRdb redid the calling of the 5' RACE reads with MiXCR, one entry per CDR3 protein. The repertoire holds about 440,000 distinct CDR3 sequences, roughly 20% seen once, with 7.5% to 9.5% in the top ten. The V and J genes are TRBV5-1 and TRBJ2-7; D not resolved. What was sequenced was PBMCs or a T cell subset sorted from them (not recorded which). The TCR originated in an adult woman who had mild COVID-19 (a few samples of this study predate the infection). Cell type and time point are not known. CDR3 bases: TGCGCCAGCAGCTTGGAGGCAGAGACCTACGAGCAGTACTTC. It encodes CASSLEAETYEQYF.